This entry lists 9 T cell receptor beta chains sequenced from one sample in a study of T-cell reconstitution after alpha-beta-depleted transplantation in children. Unique molecular identifiers were built into the TCRbeta library. TCRdb fed the PCR reads into MiXCR, producing one record per CDR3 protein. This table holds about 230,000 distinct CDR3 sequences, 9.7% found once. Sequenced material: PBMCs from the stem cell graft donor, taken from the stem cell graft. Receptors were obtained from a human donor who donated a stem cell graft to a child with SCID.

This clonotype occurred many times. The chain has TRBV2 and TRBJ1-6, with D hard to call. Between the trimmed V and J ends, which lost 4 bases and 0 bases, there was a span of 16 bases. CDR1 and CDR2 (germline): SNHLY, FYNNEI. The CDR3 is made up of 18 amino acids. The CDR3 spells CASSGRTLRSSYNSPLHF. The CDR3 DNA is TGTGCCAGCAGTGGAAGGACCCTACGAAGCTCCTATAATTCACCCCTCCACTTT.

This clonotype has a count of ten or more. CDR3: CASSQDGTSGFNEQFF. The CDR3 DNA sequence: TGTGCCAGCAGCCAAGATGGGACTAGCGGATTCAATGAGCAGTTCTTC. V usage is TRBV4-2 and J usage is TRBJ2-1; 11 bases agree with TRBD2. J lost 6 bases, V lost 0 bases, and 4 bases had no gene match. The CDR3 extends over 16 amino acids. Looked up from germline, CDR1 is LGHNA and CDR2 is YNFKEQ.

This clonotype was seen repeatedly, ten times or more. The chain has TRBV6-5 and TRBJ2-1; TRBD2 matches 11 bases. CDR1 and CDR2 from the germline V gene are MNHEY and SVGAGI. The ends lost 2 bases at V and 7 bases at J; junction bases unmatched: 7. The CDR3 totals 16 residues. CDR3 loop: CASSYPPTSGVNEQFF. DNA for the CDR3: TGTGCCAGCAGTTACCCTCCGACTAGCGGGGTAAATGAGCAGTTCTTC.

This clonotype was picked up many times. V usage is TRBV11-2 and J usage is TRBJ1-3, with TRBD1 matching 7 bases. This CDR3 region has 15 residues. With V trimmed by 5 bases and J by 4 bases, 8 bases remained unmatched. Germline CDR1 SGHAT, CDR2 FQNNGV. This chain's CDR3 is CASSPGDRKGNTIYF. The CDR3 nucleotides read TGTGCCAGCAGCCCAGGGGACAGAAAAGGAAACACCATATATTTT.

This clonotype was recorded many times. The rearrangement uses TRBV2 and TRBJ2-5, with 9 bases identical to TRBD2. This CDR3 has 15 residues. Germline V gene lookup returns CDR1 SNHLY and CDR2 FYNNEI. Germline trimming cut 3 bases from V and 7 bases from J; bases unmatched to any gene: 9. The CDR3 DNA follows: TGTGCCAGCAGTGAGGAGTTAGCGGGGGTGGGGACCCAGTACTTC. Protein sequence: CASSEELAGVGTQYF.

This clonotype was recorded a few times. V usage is TRBV28 and J usage is TRBJ2-7; D is uncertain. The V gene's germline CDR1 is MDHEN and CDR2 SYDVKM. The CDR3 has 15 amino acids. With 8 bases removed from V and 4 bases from J, the gap between germline ends came to 21 bases. The CDR3 region is CASRSSPGPFYEQYF. The CDR3 region has the DNA TGTGCCAGCCGTTCTTCCCCGGGTCCATTTTACGAGCAGTACTTC.

This clonotype was counted at least ten times. The chain recombines TRBV20-1 with TRBJ2-1, with 9 bases matching TRBD1. The germline V gene encodes CDR1 DFQATT and CDR2 SNEGSKA (reference sequence). The CDR3 is 13 amino acids. V lost 1 base to trimming and J lost 5 bases; unmatched junction nucleotides: 0. In DNA, the CDR3 is TGCAGTGCTAGAGGGGACAGGGACAATGAGCAGTTCTTC. It encodes CSARGDRDNEQFF.

This chain uses TRBV28 with TRBJ1-2; D ambiguous. Between the trimmed V and J ends, which lost 10 bases and 0 bases, there was a span of 6 bases. Germline V gene sequence: CDR1 MDHEN, CDR2 SYDVKM. The CDR3 is 11 amino acids. The CDR3, as DNA: TGTGCCACCTCAGCTAACTATGGCTACACCTTC. It is translated as CATSANYGYTF.

The table lists this clonotype with many counts. This sequence joins TRBV20-1 and TRBJ1-4; no definite D call. The germline V gene has CDR1 DFQATT and CDR2 SNEGSKA (reference sequence). V was pared by 0 bases and J by 8 bases, with 4 bases between. The CDR3 consists of 11 residues. CDR3 nucleotides: TGCAGTGCTAGAGATGAGGAAAAACTGTTTTTT. Its translation: CSARDEEKLFF.